Shown below are 16 T cell receptor beta chains from a single sample sequenced in a study of blood T cell repertoires in COVID-19. TCRdb's copy holds only in-frame clones and misses some; the assay was immunoSEQ multiplex PCR. The sample lists approximately 40,000 clones, around 84% occurring once. Sequencing was carried out using peripheral blood. These receptor sequences come from a human donor in a cohort sampled during active COVID-19.

The chain's CDR3 is CASSPHSQGPNEKLFF. For the CDR3, the DNA is TGTGCCAGCAGCCCCCACTCACAGGGACCTAATGAAAAACTGTTTTTT. The chain employs TRBV7-6 and TRBJ1-4, with TRBD1 as a possible D gene (6 bases). Germline CDR1 is SGHVS and CDR2 is FNYEAQ. V was pared by 5 bases and J by 3 bases, with 16 bases between. There are 16 residues in the CDR3.

The chain uses TRBV2 and TRBJ1-3, with TRBD1 identical over 8 bases. The CDR3 covers 14 residues. Looked up from germline, CDR1 is SNHLY and CDR2 is FYNNEI. The V and J ends lost 3 bases and 7 bases, in that order; junction bases with no gene match: 5. The DNA of the CDR3 is TGTGCCAGCAGTGACGGCAGGGGGCTTAACACCATATATTTT. Its protein is CASSDGRGLNTIYF.

The chain links TRBV7-3 to TRBJ2-2, with D unclear. The CDR3 has 12 amino acids. Germline CDR1 reads SGHTA; CDR2 reads FQGTGA. V dropped 1 base and J dropped 15 bases, with 12 bases sitting between them. The CDR3 region is CASSLNNQALFF. The CDR3 DNA reads TGTGCCAGCAGCTTAAATAATCAGGCGTTGTTTTTT.

This clone rates as hyperexpanded (1% or more). The V gene is TRBV7-2, the J gene TRBJ2-7; D is undetermined. Germline lookup yields CDR1 SGHTA and CDR2 FQGNSA. Trimming removed 2 bases at V and 6 bases at J, with 8 bases between. The CDR3 is 12 amino acids. The CDR3 sequence: CASSLSVSEQYF. The CDR3 DNA is TGTGCCAGCAGCTTAAGCGTTTCCGAGCAGTACTTC.

There are a few counts of this clone. This chain uses TRBV7-3 with TRBJ2-1, with D perhaps TRBD2 (6 bases). The CDR3 has 16 residues. V lost 5 bases and J 0 bases, leaving 14 bases between the germline ends. Germline CDR1 reads SGHTA; CDR2 reads FQGTGA. The DNA of the CDR3 is TGTGCCAGCAGCGGCGGGGCCTTCGGCTCCTACAATGAGCAGTTCTTC. Its translation is CASSGGAFGSYNEQFF.

Only a few counts were recorded for this clone. V gene TRBV7-9 combines with J gene TRBJ1-1, with TRBD1 as a possible D gene (5 bases). Germline-derived CDR1 and CDR2 are SEHNR and FQNEAQ (reference sequence). The V end was cut by 2 bases, the J end by 1 base, with 5 bases between. The CDR3 extends over 13 amino acids. The CDR3 loop is CASSLQGNTEAFF. In nucleotides, the CDR3 is TGTGCCAGCAGCTTACAGGGGAACACTGAAGCTTTCTTT.

V usage is TRBV6-5 and J usage is TRBJ1-5, with D possibly TRBD1 on 5 matching bases. In germline, CDR1 is MNHEY, CDR2 SVGAGI. The germline V and J ends were trimmed by 6 bases and 0 bases, with 12 bases remaining between them. This CDR3 spans 15 amino acids. The CDR3 nucleotides are TGTGCCAGCAGAGCACCAGGGTTTAGCAATCAGCCCCAGCATTTT. As protein: CASRAPGFSNQPQHF.

This clone was seen only once. The chain joins TRBV4-1 to TRBJ2-5; a possible D gene is TRBD2 (6 bases). The CDR3 covers 16 residues. Germline assignment: CDR1 MGHRA and CDR2 YSYEKL. V was trimmed by 4 bases and J by 5 bases, leaving 20 bases between them. The CDR3 DNA reads as TGCGCCAGCAGCCCGCCCCCGAGGGGCGGAGGGGAGACCCAGTACTTC. This codes for CASSPPPRGGGETQYF.

The V gene is TRBV18, the J gene TRBJ1-1; a weak D match, TRBD1 (6 bases). Germline V gives CDR1 KGHSH, CDR2 LQKENI. V lost 3 bases to trimming and J lost 4 bases, with 15 bases between them. The CDR3 runs to 15 residues. The CDR3 protein is CASSPPGGGGTEAFF. The CDR3 DNA reads TGTGCCAGCTCACCCCCGGGGGGCGGGGGCACTGAAGCTTTCTTT.

The chain uses TRBV7-2 and TRBJ2-5; TRBD1 aligns across 9 bases. V lost 4 bases, J lost 5 bases, and 8 bases stayed unmatched. Germline V gives CDR1 SGHTA, CDR2 FQGNSA. This CDR3 comprises 15 residues. CDR3 nucleotide sequence: TGTGCCAGCAGCTCCTGGTCGGGACAGGGTGAGACCCAGTACTTC. Translation: CASSSWSGQGETQYF. Full variable domain (remainder filled in from reference TRBV7-2 and TRBJ2-5): GAGVSQSPSNKVTEKGKDVELRCDPISGHTALYWYRQSLGQGLEFLIYFQGNSAPDKSGLPSDRFSAERTGGSVSTLTIQRTQQEDSAVYLCASSSWSGQGETQYFGPGTRLLVL.

Turning to this clone: The same CDR3 can be traced to other DNA sequences in this sample. The V and J genes are TRBV29-1 and TRBJ1-2; D is unresolved. CDR3 length: 11 residues. Germline assignment: CDR1 SQVTM and CDR2 ANQGSEA. CDR3 coding DNA: TGCAGTAACAGATACCCCTATGGCTACACCTTC. It specifies CSNRYPYGYTF.

This chain links TRBV7-3 with TRBJ2-5; D is perhaps TRBD2 (5 bases). CDR3 length: 13 residues. CDR1 and CDR2 (germline): SGHTA, FQGTGA. V was cut by 4 bases and J by 4 bases, with 10 bases left in between. CDR3 bases: TGTGCCAGCAGCTCGGGAAGCTTAGAGACCCAGTACTTC. Its protein product is CASSSGSLETQYF.

This chain connects TRBV5-1 to TRBJ2-5; possible D gene TRBD2, 5 bases. The CDR3 contains 15 residues. Trimming left V 0 bases short and J 0 bases short, with 9 bases between. In germline, CDR1 is SGHRS, CDR2 YFSETQ. Here the CDR3 DNA reads TGCGCCAGCAGCTTGGGGGGAGTGTACCAAGAGACCCAGTACTTC. Protein product: CASSLGGVYQETQYF.

The chain carries TRBV6-5 and TRBJ2-1; 9 positions agree with TRBD1. Germline CDR1 is MNHEY and CDR2 is SVGAGI. V was pared by 4 bases and J by 5 bases, with 9 bases of the junction left unmatched. The CDR3 loop spans 16 amino acids. The CDR3 nucleotides are TGTGCCAGCAGTTCCCTCATGGACAGGGGACACAATGAGCAGTTCTTC. It translates to CASSSLMDRGHNEQFF.

This clone has only a few counts. This chain uses TRBV7-8 with TRBJ1-3; 7 bases line up with TRBD1. Per the germline V gene, CDR1 is SGHVS and CDR2 is FQNEAQ. After removal of 5 bases from V and 2 bases from J, the junction contained 3 bases not matched to a gene. The length of the CDR3 is 14 residues. The DNA for the CDR3 is TGTGCCAGCAGCGCGAGGGGGCCTGGAAACACCATATATTTT. Translation gives CASSARGPGNTIYF. Full variable domain (remainder filled in from reference TRBV7-8 and TRBJ1-3): GAGVSQSPRYKVAKRGQDVALRCDPISGHVSLFWYQQALGQGPEFLTYFQNEAQLDKSGLPSDRFFAERPEGSVSTLKIQRTQQEDSAVYLCASSARGPGNTIYFGEGSWLTVV.

The rearrangement uses TRBV2 and TRBJ1-1; D might be TRBD1 (5 bases). Germline-derived CDR1 and CDR2 are SNHLY and FYNNEI. Trimming took 6 bases from V and 8 from J, leaving 16 bases between them. The CDR3 spans 13 residues. The CDR3 loop is CASSRVRLGEAFF. The CDR3 coding sequence is TGTGCCAGCAGCAGGGTGAGACTTGGGGAAGCTTTCTTT. The full variable domain, rest sourced from reference TRBV2 and TRBJ1-1, is EPEVTQTPSHQVTQMGQEVILRCVPISNHLYFYWYRQILGQKVEFLVSFYNNEISEKSEIFDDQFSVERPDGSNFTLKIRSTKLEDSAMYFCASSRVRLGEAFFGQGTRLTVV.